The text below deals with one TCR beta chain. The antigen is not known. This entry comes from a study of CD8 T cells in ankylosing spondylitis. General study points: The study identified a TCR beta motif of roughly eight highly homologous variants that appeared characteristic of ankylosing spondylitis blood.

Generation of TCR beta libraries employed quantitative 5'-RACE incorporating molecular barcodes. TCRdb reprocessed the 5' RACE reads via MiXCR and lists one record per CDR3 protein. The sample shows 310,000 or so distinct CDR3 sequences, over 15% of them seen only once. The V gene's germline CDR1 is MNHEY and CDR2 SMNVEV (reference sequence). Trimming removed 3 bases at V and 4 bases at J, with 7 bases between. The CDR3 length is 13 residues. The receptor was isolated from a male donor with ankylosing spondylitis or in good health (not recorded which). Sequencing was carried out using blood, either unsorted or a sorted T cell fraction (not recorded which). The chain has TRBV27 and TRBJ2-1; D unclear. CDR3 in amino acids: CASSFLSYNEQFF. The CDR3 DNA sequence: TGTGCCAGCAGTTTTTTATCTTACAATGAGCAGTTCTTC.